This entry lists 20 T cell receptor beta chains sequenced from one sample in a study of blood T cell repertoires in COVID-19. Profiled with immunoSEQ multiplex PCR; TCRdb holds only in-frame clones, not every one. The table includes a few hundred thousand clones, about 90% detected once. The material sequenced was peripheral blood. The receptor source for this set is a woman aged 25 to 45 with COVID-19, enrolled during active disease.

This clone was recorded many times. The chain is built from TRBV28 and TRBJ1-5; D not certain. Trimming took off 5 bases at V and 0 bases at J, with 11 bases between the two ends. Germline loops: CDR1 MDHEN, CDR2 SYDVKM. The CDR3 consists of 15 residues. DNA for the CDR3: TGTGCCAGCAGTAAACAGAGATATAGCAATCAGCCCCAGCATTTT. Its translation: CASSKQRYSNQPQHF.

This chain connects TRBV29-1 to TRBJ2-1, with D maybe TRBD2 (6 bases). V was clipped by 2 bases and J by 10 bases, with 15 bases between them. CDR1 is SQVTM, CDR2 ANQGSEA, per germline. CDR3 size: 13 residues. The CDR3 region is CSVELRGVREQFF. In nucleotides, the CDR3 is TGCAGCGTTGAACTTCGCGGGGTAAGGGAGCAGTTCTTC.

This chain joins TRBV29-1 and TRBJ1-1; 7 nucleotides match TRBD1. CDR1 and CDR2 from the germline V gene are SQVTM and ANQGSEA. The V and J ends lost 4 bases and 5 bases, in that order; junction bases with no gene match: 7. The CDR3 sequence is 13 residues long. The CDR3 spells CSVAPGQETEAFF. Here the CDR3 DNA reads TGCAGCGTTGCCCCCGGACAGGAGACTGAAGCTTTCTTT.

The chain recombines TRBV2 with TRBJ2-2, with D perhaps matching TRBD1 (5 bases). Trimming stripped 0 bases from V and 6 bases from J, with 8 bases between. The V gene's germline CDR1 is SNHLY and CDR2 FYNNEI. The CDR3 extends over 14 amino acids. CDR3 in DNA: TGTGCCAGCAGTGAAGCGCTGACAGCCGGGGAGCTGTTTTTT. It encodes CASSEALTAGELFF.

The rearrangement links TRBV10-3 to TRBJ1-6; 8 positions agree with TRBD1. CDR1 is ENHRY and CDR2 is SYGVKD in the germline V gene. The trim removed 8 bases at V and 13 bases at J, leaving 16 bases unmatched. This CDR3 is built from 15 residues. The CDR3 loop is CAIRKGGQALGPLHF. Written as DNA, the CDR3 is TGTGCCATCCGGAAGGGGGGACAGGCGTTGGGGCCCCTCCACTTT.

This chain connects TRBV10-3 to TRBJ2-1; D perhaps matches TRBD2 (6 bases). Between the trimmed V and J ends, which lost 3 bases and 10 bases, there was a span of 19 bases. The germline gives CDR1 ENHRY, CDR2 SYGVKD. The CDR3 covers 15 residues. The CDR3 here is CAISDGSGRPTEQFF. Written as DNA, the CDR3 is TGTGCCATCAGTGATGGTAGCGGCAGACCGACCGAGCAGTTCTTC.

This clone was observed once. The CDR3 nucleotides are TGTGCCAGCAGTCCTCTAGCGGGCGACAATGAGCAGTTCTTC. Its translation: CASSPLAGDNEQFF. The J gene is TRBJ2-1, the V gene TRBV27; 8 nucleotides agree with TRBD2. With V trimmed by 5 bases and J by 5 bases, 5 bases remained unmatched. This CDR3 is 14 amino acids long. Germline V gene sequence: CDR1 MNHEY, CDR2 SMNVEV (reference sequence).

The chain combines TRBV4-1 with TRBJ2-2; 7 nucleotides line up with TRBD2. This CDR3 comprises 15 residues. CDR1 and CDR2 (germline): MGHRA, YSYEKL. Unmatched junction bases numbered 7, after V lost 5 bases and J lost 4 bases. CDR3 in amino acids: CASSELAGGTGELFF. The CDR3 DNA is TGCGCCAGCAGCGAATTAGCGGGTGGCACCGGGGAGCTGTTTTTT.

As DNA, the CDR3 is TGTGCCAGCAGTTTGACAGGTCGCACGACCCAGTACTTC. Translation gives CASSLTGRTTQYF. V gene TRBV27 combines with J gene TRBJ2-5, with D possibly TRBD1 on 6 matching bases. CDR1 is MNHEY and CDR2 is SMNVEV in the germline V gene (reference sequence). The CDR3 totals 13 residues. The V gene lost 3 bases and the J gene lost 7 bases, with 12 bases spanning the gap.

This rearrangement joins TRBV13 to TRBJ1-4; possibly TRBD1 for D (5 bases). Germline V gene sequence: CDR1 PRHDT, CDR2 FYEKMQ (reference sequence). V dropped 0 bases and J dropped 0 bases, with 11 bases sitting between them. The CDR3 is 17 amino acids. CDR3 region: CASSLGGGKPTNEKLFF. CDR3 coding DNA: TGTGCCAGCAGCTTAGGCGGGGGAAAGCCAACTAATGAAAAACTGTTTTTT.

The rearrangement joins TRBV19 to TRBJ2-5; 15 bases agree with TRBD2. The CDR3 length is 18 residues. CDR1 and CDR2 (germline): LNHDA, SQIVND (reference sequence). V lost 3 bases and J lost 4; bases outside the gene matches: 9. This CDR3 is CASSIRGLAGGTVETQYF. In DNA form, the CDR3 reads TGTGCCAGTAGTATTCGGGGACTAGCGGGGGGTACGGTAGAGACCCAGTACTTC.

The chain carries TRBV29-1 and TRBJ1-5, with D unresolved. Trimming cost V 3 bases and J 7 bases, with 13 bases left between them. This CDR3 comprises 13 residues. Germline values: CDR1 SQVTM, CDR2 ANQGSEA. CDR3 sequence: CSVEWGGGQPQHF. In DNA, the CDR3 is TGCAGCGTTGAGTGGGGTGGAGGGCAGCCCCAGCATTTT.

This clone showed up just once. J is TRBJ2-2 and V is TRBV10-3; TRBD1 aligns across 8 bases. With V trimmed by 0 bases and J by 2 bases, 5 bases remained unmatched. The CDR3 has 17 residues. In germline, CDR1 is ENHRY, CDR2 SYGVKD. The CDR3 bases are TGTGCCATCAGTGAGTCGGGGACAGGCCTTAACACCGGGGAGCTGTTTTTT. It specifies CAISESGTGLNTGELFF.

The count of this clone is one. The chain employs TRBV6-5 and TRBJ2-7; D gene unclear. The germline gives CDR1 MNHEY, CDR2 SVGAGI. Trimming took off 2 bases at V and 2 bases at J, with 16 bases between the two ends. The CDR3 runs to 16 residues. This chain's CDR3 is CASSYPSEPHTYEQYV. DNA of the CDR3: TGTGCCAGCAGTTACCCCAGCGAGCCCCACACCTACGAGCAGTACGTC.

The sample holds one count of this clone. This chain connects TRBV28 to TRBJ2-3; the D is unclear. The CDR3 totals 13 residues. Germline V gives CDR1 MDHEN, CDR2 SYDVKM. The V and J ends lost 3 bases and 3 bases respectively, with 7 bases between them. CDR3 bases: TGTGCCAGCAGTTTCCGGTTAACAGATACGCAGTATTTT. It specifies CASSFRLTDTQYF.

This rearrangement joins TRBV6-5 to TRBJ2-3, with TRBD2 identical over 11 bases. CDR3 length equals 15 residues. With 8 bases clipped from V and 2 bases from J, the junction kept 6 bases outside the gene matches. The germline gives CDR1 MNHEY, CDR2 SVGAGI. This chain's CDR3 is CASSGLAGNTDTQYF. The CDR3 DNA reads as TGTGCCAGCTCTGGACTAGCGGGTAACACAGATACGCAGTATTTT.

This clone was seen a handful of times. The V and J genes are TRBV7-6 and TRBJ2-7; 14 bases line up with TRBD2. The trim removed 5 bases at V and 4 bases at J, leaving 7 bases unmatched. The CDR3 extends over 16 amino acids. Germline V lookup: CDR1 SGHVS, CDR2 FNYEAQ. The DNA for the CDR3 is TGTGCCAGCAGCCAGGGACTAGCGGGGGAGGCATACGAGCAGTACTTC. This sequence encodes CASSQGLAGEAYEQYF.

V usage is TRBV24-1 and J usage is TRBJ1-1; no clear D. The germline V gene has CDR1 KGHDR and CDR2 SFDVKD. The CDR3 runs 13 residues. Deletions cut 2 bases from V and 5 bases from J, with 8 bases between. The CDR3 loop is CATSDSGWTEAFF. CDR3 nucleotide sequence: TGTGCCACCAGTGATTCAGGTTGGACTGAAGCTTTCTTT.

This rearrangement joins TRBV2 to TRBJ2-1; the D gene is possibly TRBD1 (6 bases). V lost 10 bases and J lost 5, with 15 bases in between. There are 13 residues in the CDR3. Germline V gene sequence: CDR1 SNHLY, CDR2 FYNNEI. In DNA, the CDR3 is TGTGCCATTCGGACAGAATACAACAATGAGCAGTTCTTC. Translation: CAIRTEYNNEQFF. Supplemented by reference TRBV2 and TRBJ2-1, the full variable domain reads EPEVTQTPSHQVTQMGQEVILRCVPISNHLYFYWYRQILGQKVEFLVSFYNNEISEKSEIFDDQFSVERPDGSNFTLKIRSTKLEDSAMYFCAIRTEYNNEQFFGPGTRLTVL.

The CDR3 DNA reads TGTGCCAGCAGCTCTACAGGGTTCACCGGGGAGCTGTTTTTT. It translates to CASSSTGFTGELFF. The chain joins TRBV11-2 to TRBJ2-2; TRBD1 is a possible D gene (6 bases). From germline, CDR1 is SGHAT and CDR2 FQNNGV. The CDR3 runs 14 residues. V gave up 4 bases and J gave up 4 bases, with 10 bases separating them.